These 23 T cell receptor beta chains share one sample of origin, sequenced in a study of PD-L1 blockade in urothelial cancer (dated by TCRdb to the late 2010s). The library relied on the immunoSEQ multiplex PCR assay. TCRdb took over this immuneACCESS table, retaining in-frame rearrangements with V and J assigned. Such tables are incomplete; in checked studies, under half of the missing clones stem from an unresolved V gene, and the remainder is unexplained. This sample gives some 41,000 clones in total; around 90% of them show up just once. The ten top clones hold 13% to 15% of the sample. Material: PBMCs, obtained around atezolizumab (anti-PD-L1) treatment. These receptor sequences come from a woman aged 55-70 years with urothelial cancer.

V and J are TRBV11-2 and TRBJ2-3; 11 bases align to TRBD2. This CDR3 is built from 15 residues. CDR1 and CDR2 (germline): SGHAT, FQNNGV. Trimming at V came to 5 bases and at J to 5 bases, leaving 6 bases not matched to a gene. The DNA of the CDR3 is TGTGCCAGCAGCCTCCAACTAGCGGGGGTAGATACGCAGTATTTT. Translated: CASSLQLAGVDTQYF.

This rearrangement joins TRBV10-2 to TRBJ2-5, with 15 bases fitting TRBD2. The V and J ends lost 8 bases and 5 bases, in that order; junction bases with no gene match: 15. CDR3 size: 18 residues. The germline V gene encodes CDR1 WSHSY and CDR2 SAAADI. As DNA, the CDR3 is TGCGCCAGCCAAGAGCCGGGACTAGCGGGAGGTCTTGGTGAGACCCAGTACTTC. This encodes CASQEPGLAGGLGETQYF.

The chain links TRBV4-3 to TRBJ2-1; 9 nucleotides align to TRBD2. The CDR3 totals 17 residues. V dropped 0 bases and J dropped 8; count of bases not matched to a gene: 11. The V gene's germline CDR1 is LGHNA and CDR2 YSLEER. CDR3 DNA: TGCGCCAGCAGCCAAGATCGCGGGAGGGCCAGGGTAGATGAGCAGTTCTTC. Residues: CASSQDRGRARVDEQFF.

The chain uses TRBV19 and TRBJ2-1, with 10 bases fitting TRBD2. From germline, CDR1 is LNHDA and CDR2 SQIVND (reference sequence). V shed 5 bases, J shed 2 bases, and the junction held 3 bases outside the gene matches. This CDR3 comprises 15 residues. This CDR3 reads CASSVTSGAYNEQFF. As DNA, the CDR3 is TGTGCCAGTAGTGTAACTAGCGGGGCCTACAATGAGCAGTTCTTC.

V and J are TRBV28 and TRBJ2-7; D might be TRBD2 (5 bases). The CDR3 contains 13 residues. V lost 6 bases to trimming and J lost 0 bases, with 9 bases between them. The germline V gene has CDR1 MDHEN and CDR2 SYDVKM. CDR3: CASRLEVSYEQYF. CDR3 in DNA: TGTGCCAGCAGGTTGGAGGTCTCCTACGAGCAGTACTTC.

V is TRBV9 and J is TRBJ2-4, with a weak D call TRBD2 (5 bases). The germline V and J ends were trimmed by 2 bases and 0 bases, with 21 bases remaining between them. The germline gives CDR1 SGDLS, CDR2 YYNGEE. The CDR3 loop spans 19 amino acids. The CDR3 DNA reads TGTGCCAGCAGCGTCCGCCACCGAGGACTTCCTCTAGCCAAAAACATTCAGTACTTC. Amino acids: CASSVRHRGLPLAKNIQYF.

The chain recombines TRBV19 with TRBJ2-3, with D possibly being TRBD2 (6 bases). Germline loops: CDR1 LNHDA, CDR2 SQIVND (reference sequence). With 4 bases removed from V and 1 base from J, the gap between germline ends came to 15 bases. CDR3 length: 16 residues. The CDR3 DNA follows: TGTGCCAGTAGTACCCGGAGGGTTAGCGGCACAGATACGCAGTATTTT. Protein: CASSTRRVSGTDTQYF.

This chain uses TRBV9 with TRBJ2-3, with 8 bases that match TRBD1. V shed 6 bases and J 3 bases; nucleotides not matched to a gene: 6. From germline, CDR1 is SGDLS and CDR2 YYNGEE. CDR3 length: 14 amino acids. The DNA for the CDR3 is TGTGCCAGCAATTTACAGGGGGAGACAGATACGCAGTATTTT. Residues: CASNLQGETDTQYF.

This clone was seen a handful of times. This chain uses TRBV10-2 with TRBJ1-1; D is ambiguous. With 2 bases removed from V and 7 bases from J, the gap between germline ends came to 8 bases. In germline, CDR1 is WSHSY, CDR2 SAAADI. The CDR3 extends over 12 amino acids. CDR3 sequence (DNA): TGCGCCAGCAGTGAGCGGGGAATTGAAGCTTTCTTT. Amino acid sequence: CASSERGIEAFF.

The chain couples TRBV11-2 to TRBJ2-3, with a tentative D call TRBD2 (6 bases). Between the trimmed V and J ends, which lost 4 bases and 4 bases, there was a span of 21 bases. The germline V gene encodes CDR1 SGHAT and CDR2 FQNNGV. CDR3 size: 17 residues. CDR3 loop: CASSWAPGLRTADTQYF. The DNA of the CDR3 is TGTGCCAGCAGCTGGGCCCCGGGACTCCGGACGGCAGATACGCAGTATTTT.

The chain couples TRBV19 to TRBJ2-2, with 11 positions matching TRBD1. The germline gives CDR1 LNHDA, CDR2 SQIVND (reference sequence). The CDR3 is 16 residues long. Trimming took 4 bases from V and 3 from J; bases not matched to a gene: 4. The CDR3 DNA follows: TGTGCCAGTAGTAACCCGGGACAGGGGGACACCGGGGAGCTGTTTTTT. This gives the protein CASSNPGQGDTGELFF. Combining the CDR3 with reference TRBV19 and TRBJ2-2 gives the whole variable domain DGGITQSPKYLFRKEGQNVTLSCEQNLNHDAMYWYRQDPGQGLRLIYYSQIVNDFQKGDIAEGYSVSREKKESFPLTVTSAQKNPTAFYLCASSNPGQGDTGELFFGEGSRLTVL.

V is TRBV4-3 and J is TRBJ2-2; D may be TRBD2 (5 bases). Germline V gives CDR1 LGHNA, CDR2 YSLEER. Trimming took off 4 bases at V and 4 bases at J, with 13 bases between the two ends. There are 15 residues in the CDR3. CDR3 sequence reads: CASSLGRAGTGELFF. CDR3 in DNA: TGCGCCAGCAGCCTCGGAAGGGCGGGCACCGGGGAGCTGTTTTTT.

The chain combines TRBV5-1 with TRBJ2-1, with 11 bases identical to TRBD2. The germline CDR1 and CDR2 sequences are SGHRS and YFSETQ. The trim removed 1 base at V and 2 bases at J, leaving 11 bases unmatched. This CDR3 comprises 19 residues. CDR3 bases: TGCGCCAGCAGCTTGTTATCTAGCGGGAGGCTAGGGGCCTACAATGAGCAGTTCTTC. Translating gives CASSLLSSGRLGAYNEQFF.

This chain uses TRBV29-1 with TRBJ2-5; possible D gene TRBD1, 5 bases. The ends were cut back, 4 bases at V and 7 bases at J, with 16 bases in the middle. Germline loops: CDR1 SQVTM, CDR2 ANQGSEA. This CDR3 is built from 13 residues. The CDR3 DNA is TGCAGCGTTGCATCAGAGGCAGGGATGACCCAGTACTTC. It yields the protein CSVASEAGMTQYF.

The gene calls are TRBV9 and TRBJ2-3; TRBD2 matches at 7 bases. Germline lookup yields CDR1 SGDLS and CDR2 YYNGEE. V gave up 4 bases and J gave up 0 bases; unmatched junction bases: 8. The CDR3 is made up of 16 amino acids. This CDR3 reads CASSPRLAISTDTQYF. The CDR3 DNA sequence: TGTGCCAGCAGCCCCCGACTAGCCATTAGCACAGATACGCAGTATTTT.

The chain is built from TRBV25-1 and TRBJ1-1, with TRBD1 matching over 7 bases. CDR1 is MGHDK, CDR2 SYGVNS, per germline. The CDR3 extends over 13 amino acids. The trim removed 7 bases at V and 5 bases at J, leaving 7 bases unmatched. CDR3 sequence reads: CASTGQSMTEAFF. The DNA of the CDR3 is TGTGCCAGCACGGGACAGTCGATGACTGAAGCTTTCTTT.

The gene calls are TRBV4-3 and TRBJ2-1; D is perhaps TRBD2 (7 bases). Germline assignment: CDR1 LGHNA and CDR2 YSLEER. V lost 2 bases, J lost 5 bases, and 34 bases lay in between. The CDR3 covers 22 residues. Here the CDR3 DNA reads TGCGCCAGCAGCCAAACGCCTAAACTCAGGGGACCCGGGCTAGCGGAGGACAATGAGCAGTTCTTC. Translated, it gives CASSQTPKLRGPGLAEDNEQFF.

The chain employs TRBV4-3 and TRBJ2-3; no clear D gene. Germline-derived CDR1 and CDR2 are LGHNA and YSLEER. V gave up 0 bases and J gave up 8 bases, with 9 bases separating them. CDR3 length: 13 residues. The CDR3 region has the DNA TGCGCCAGCAGCCAAGAAAGAGCTACTACGCAGTATTTT. Translation: CASSQERATTQYF.

The gene calls are TRBV27 and TRBJ2-7; 7 positions match TRBD1. The germline gives CDR1 MNHEY, CDR2 SMNVEV (reference sequence). This CDR3 region has 14 residues. V lost 3 bases to trimming and J lost 5 bases; unmatched junction nucleotides: 7. Here the CDR3 DNA reads TGTGCCAGCAGTTTTTGGTACAGGGGCAACGAGCAGTACTTC. Translation: CASSFWYRGNEQYF.

The rearrangement uses TRBV18 and TRBJ2-7; maybe TRBD2 (7 bases). Trimming left V 2 bases short and J 2 bases short, with 13 bases between. The CDR3 extends over 15 amino acids. Germline CDR1 and CDR2: KGHSH and LQKENI. CDR3 sequence reads: CASSPERGQTYEQYF. Here the CDR3 DNA reads TGTGCCAGCTCACCAGAGCGGGGACAAACCTACGAGCAGTACTTC.

The chain has TRBV13 and TRBJ2-2; TRBD2 aligns across 8 bases. Germline CDR1 reads PRHDT; CDR2 reads FYEKMQ (reference sequence). The J segment lost 1 base and the V segment lost 5 bases, leaving 6 bases of the junction unmatched. The CDR3 has 16 amino acids. The CDR3, as DNA: TGTGCCAGCAGCCAATGGACTAGCATGAACACCGGGGAGCTGTTTTTT. Protein product: CASSQWTSMNTGELFF. Filled out from reference TRBV13 and TRBJ2-2, the complete variable domain reads AAGVIQSPRHLIKEKRETATLKCYPIPRHDTVYWYQQGPGQDPQFLISFYEKMQSDKGSIPDRFSAQQFSDYHSELNMSSLELGDSALYFCASSQWTSMNTGELFFGEGSRLTVL.

This clone has more than one count but fewer than ten. The J gene is TRBJ2-1, the V gene TRBV11-2; TRBD1 agrees at 7 bases. The V gene's germline CDR1 is SGHAT and CDR2 FQNNGV. The V gene end was trimmed by 5 bases and the J gene end by 5 bases; junction bases not matched to a gene: 15. The CDR3 consists of 17 residues. CDR3 DNA: TGTGCCAGCAGCCCACGGGTAGCCAAGGGGGCCAACAATGAGCAGTTCTTC. This encodes CASSPRVAKGANNEQFF. Variable domain in full (rest from reference TRBV11-2 and TRBJ2-1): EAGVAQSPRYKIIEKRQSVAFWCNPISGHATLYWYQQILGQGPKLLIQFQNNGVVDDSQLPKDRFSAERLKGVDSTLKIQPAKLEDSAVYLCASSPRVAKGANNEQFFGPGTRLTVL.

In DNA, the CDR3 is TGTGCCAGCAGCTCGAGACTACAGGGACTAGCGGGCACAGATACGCAGTATTTT. Its translation is CASSSRLQGLAGTDTQYF. This chain links TRBV5-6 with TRBJ2-3, with 11 positions matching TRBD2. The CDR3 has 18 residues. After removal of 3 bases from V and 1 base from J, the junction contained 10 bases not matched to a gene. Germline V gene sequence: CDR1 SGHDT, CDR2 YYEEEE.